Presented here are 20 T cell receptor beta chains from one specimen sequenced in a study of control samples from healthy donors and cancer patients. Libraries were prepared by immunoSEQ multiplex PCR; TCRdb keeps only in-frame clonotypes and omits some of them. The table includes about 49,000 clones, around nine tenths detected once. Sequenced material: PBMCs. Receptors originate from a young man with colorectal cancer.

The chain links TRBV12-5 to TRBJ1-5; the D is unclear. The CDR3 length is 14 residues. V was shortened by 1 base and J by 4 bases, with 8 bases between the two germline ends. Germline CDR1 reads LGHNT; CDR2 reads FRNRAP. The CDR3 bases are TGTGCTAGTGGTTTGGCCCCGGGGAATCAGCCCCAGCATTTT. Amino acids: CASGLAPGNQPQHF.

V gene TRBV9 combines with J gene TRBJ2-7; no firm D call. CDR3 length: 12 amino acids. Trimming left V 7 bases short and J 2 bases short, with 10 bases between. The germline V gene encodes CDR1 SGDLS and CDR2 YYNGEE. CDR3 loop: CASGTLTYEQYF. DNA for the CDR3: TGTGCCAGCGGAACCCTTACCTACGAGCAGTACTTC. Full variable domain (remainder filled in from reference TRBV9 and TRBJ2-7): DSGVTQTPKHLITATGQRVTLRCSPRSGDLSVYWYQQSLDQGLQFLIQYYNGEERAKGNILERFSAQQFPDLHSELNLSSLELGDSALYFCASGTLTYEQYFGPGTRLTVT.

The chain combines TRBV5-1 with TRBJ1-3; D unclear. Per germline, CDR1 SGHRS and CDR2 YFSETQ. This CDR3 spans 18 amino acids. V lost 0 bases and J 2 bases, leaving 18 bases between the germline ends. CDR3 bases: TGCGCCAGCAGCTTGGCGTCCTCCTACGGGTCTACTGGAAACACCATATATTTT. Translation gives CASSLASSYGSTGNTIYF.

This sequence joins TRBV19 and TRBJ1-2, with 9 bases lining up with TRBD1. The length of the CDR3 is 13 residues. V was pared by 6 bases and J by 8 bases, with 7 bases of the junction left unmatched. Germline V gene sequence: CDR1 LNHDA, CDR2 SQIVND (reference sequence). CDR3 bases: TGTGCCAGTAGCCCCCGGACAGGGGAGGGCTACACCTTC. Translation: CASSPRTGEGYTF.

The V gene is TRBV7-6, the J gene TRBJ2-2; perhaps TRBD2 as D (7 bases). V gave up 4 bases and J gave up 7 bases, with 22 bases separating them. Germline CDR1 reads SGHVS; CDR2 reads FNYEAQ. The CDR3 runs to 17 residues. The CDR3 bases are TGTGCCAGCAGCTCATCTCTGCCTAAGGGGGGGCACGGGGAGCTGTTTTTT. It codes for CASSSSLPKGGHGELFF.

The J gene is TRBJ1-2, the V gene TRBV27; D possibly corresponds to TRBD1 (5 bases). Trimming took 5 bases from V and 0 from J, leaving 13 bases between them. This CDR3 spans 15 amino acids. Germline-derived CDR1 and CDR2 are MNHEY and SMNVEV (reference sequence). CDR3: CASSQLSGPNYGYTF. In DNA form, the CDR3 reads TGTGCCAGCAGTCAATTATCGGGGCCTAACTATGGCTACACCTTC.

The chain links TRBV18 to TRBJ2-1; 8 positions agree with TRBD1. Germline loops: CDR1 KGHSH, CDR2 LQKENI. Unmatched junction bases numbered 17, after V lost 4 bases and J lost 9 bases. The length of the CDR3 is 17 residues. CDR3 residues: CASSQNVGQGVPGEQFF. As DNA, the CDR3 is TGTGCCAGCTCACAGAATGTTGGACAGGGCGTCCCCGGTGAGCAGTTCTTC.

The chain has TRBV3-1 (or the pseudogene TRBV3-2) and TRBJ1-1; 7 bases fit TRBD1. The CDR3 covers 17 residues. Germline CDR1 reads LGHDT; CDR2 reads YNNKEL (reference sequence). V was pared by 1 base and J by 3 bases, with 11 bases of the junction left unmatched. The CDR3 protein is CASSQGLTGCLHTEAFF. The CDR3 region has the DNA TGTGCCAGCAGCCAAGGTCTGACAGGGTGTCTTCACACTGAAGCTTTCTTT.

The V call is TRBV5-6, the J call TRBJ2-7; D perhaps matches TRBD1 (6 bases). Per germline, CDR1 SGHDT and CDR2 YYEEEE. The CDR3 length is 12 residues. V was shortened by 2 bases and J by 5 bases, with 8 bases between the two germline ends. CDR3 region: CASSFGGNEQYF. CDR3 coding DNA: TGTGCCAGCAGCTTTGGGGGCAACGAGCAGTACTTC. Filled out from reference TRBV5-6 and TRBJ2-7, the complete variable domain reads DAGVTQSPTHLIKTRGQQVTLRCSPKSGHDTVSWYQQALGQGPQFIFQYYEEEERQRGNFPDRFSGHQFPNYSSELNVNALLLGDSALYLCASSFGGNEQYFGPGTRLTVT.

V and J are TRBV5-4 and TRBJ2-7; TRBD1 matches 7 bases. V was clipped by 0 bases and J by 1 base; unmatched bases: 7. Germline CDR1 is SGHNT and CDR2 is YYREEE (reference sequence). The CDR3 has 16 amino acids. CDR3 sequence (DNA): TGTGCCAGCAGCTTGGGAGGGGGACAGACGTCCTACGAGCAGTACTTC. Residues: CASSLGGGQTSYEQYF.

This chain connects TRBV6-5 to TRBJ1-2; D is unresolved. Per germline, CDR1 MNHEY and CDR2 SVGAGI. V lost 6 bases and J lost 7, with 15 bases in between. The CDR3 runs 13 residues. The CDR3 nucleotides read TGTGCCAGCAGCCAAGACGGATACCCTGGCTACACCTTC. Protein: CASSQDGYPGYTF.

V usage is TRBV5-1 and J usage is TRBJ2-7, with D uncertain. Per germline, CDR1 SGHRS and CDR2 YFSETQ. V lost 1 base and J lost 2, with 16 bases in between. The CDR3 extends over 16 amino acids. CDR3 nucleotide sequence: TGCGCCAGCAGCTTGTCATCCAGTGTCCCTACCTACGAGCAGTACTTC. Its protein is CASSLSSSVPTYEQYF.

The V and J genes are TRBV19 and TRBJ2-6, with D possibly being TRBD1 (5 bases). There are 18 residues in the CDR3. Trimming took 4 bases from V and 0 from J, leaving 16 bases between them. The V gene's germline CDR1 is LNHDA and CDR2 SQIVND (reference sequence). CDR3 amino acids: CASSKFRTHSSGANVLTF. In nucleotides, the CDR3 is TGTGCCAGTAGTAAGTTCAGGACACACTCCTCTGGGGCCAACGTCCTGACTTTC.

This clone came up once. The CDR3 protein is CASSPAGSPAGYTF. CDR3 in DNA: TGTGCCAGCTCACCTGCCGGGTCCCCAGCTGGCTACACCTTC. The gene calls are TRBV18 and TRBJ1-2; D not certain. The germline V and J ends were trimmed by 3 bases and 7 bases, with 15 bases remaining between them. From germline, CDR1 is KGHSH and CDR2 LQKENI. The CDR3 is 14 residues long.

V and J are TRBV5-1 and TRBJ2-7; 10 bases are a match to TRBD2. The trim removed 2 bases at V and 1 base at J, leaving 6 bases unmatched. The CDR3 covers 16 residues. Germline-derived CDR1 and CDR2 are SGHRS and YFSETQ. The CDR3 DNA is TGCGCCAGCAGCTTTTTAGCGGGGGGAAGGTCCTACGAGCAGTACTTC. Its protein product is CASSFLAGGRSYEQYF.

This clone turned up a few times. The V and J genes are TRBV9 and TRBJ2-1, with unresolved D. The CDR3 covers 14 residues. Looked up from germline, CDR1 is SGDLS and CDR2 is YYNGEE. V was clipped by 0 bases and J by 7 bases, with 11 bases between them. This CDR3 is CASSVDPRRNEQFF. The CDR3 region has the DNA TGTGCCAGCAGCGTAGATCCTAGGCGGAATGAGCAGTTCTTC. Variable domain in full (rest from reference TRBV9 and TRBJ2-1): DSGVTQTPKHLITATGQRVTLRCSPRSGDLSVYWYQQSLDQGLQFLIQYYNGEERAKGNILERFSAQQFPDLHSELNLSSLELGDSALYFCASSVDPRRNEQFFGPGTRLTVL.

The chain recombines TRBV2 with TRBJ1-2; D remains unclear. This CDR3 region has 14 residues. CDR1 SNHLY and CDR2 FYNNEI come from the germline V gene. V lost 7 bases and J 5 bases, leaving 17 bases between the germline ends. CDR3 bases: TGTGCCAGCACCGAGCTGGGCCAAGCGTATGGCTACACCTTC. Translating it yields CASTELGQAYGYTF.

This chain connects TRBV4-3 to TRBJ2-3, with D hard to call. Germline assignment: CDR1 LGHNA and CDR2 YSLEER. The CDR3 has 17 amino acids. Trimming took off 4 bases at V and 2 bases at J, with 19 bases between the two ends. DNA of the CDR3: TGCGCCAGCAGCCCCGTCGTGGGCCAATCTACCACAGATACGCAGTATTTT. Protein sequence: CASSPVVGQSTTDTQYF.

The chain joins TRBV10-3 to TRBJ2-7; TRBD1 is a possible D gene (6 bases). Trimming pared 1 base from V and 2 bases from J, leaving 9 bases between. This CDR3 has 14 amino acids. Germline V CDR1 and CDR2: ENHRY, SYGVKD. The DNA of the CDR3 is TGTGCCATCAGTGAGTTGGGACAAACCTACGAGCAGTACTTC. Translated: CAISELGQTYEQYF.

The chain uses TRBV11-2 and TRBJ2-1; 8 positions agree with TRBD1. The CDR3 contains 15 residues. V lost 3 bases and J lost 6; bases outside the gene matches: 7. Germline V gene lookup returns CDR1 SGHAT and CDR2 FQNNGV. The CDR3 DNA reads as TGTGCCAGCAGCTTTAACAGGGGGAGGATCAATGAGCAGTTCTTC. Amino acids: CASSFNRGRINEQFF.